The present entry profiles one T cell receptor beta chain with its context. The sample comes from a study of T-cell memory formation after mild COVID-19. The germline V gene has CDR1 SGHNT and CDR2 YYREEE (reference sequence). The length of the CDR3 is 17 residues. V trimming: 0 bases; J trimming: 2 bases; junction bases outside the gene matches: 8. TCRdb called the 5' RACE reads again in MiXCR, with one record for every CDR3 protein. Here the sample spans about 540,000 distinct CDR3 sequences, roughly 20% being singletons. The rearrangement joins TRBV5-4 to TRBJ2-5, with 9 positions matching TRBD2. The sample comprised PBMCs or a T cell subset sorted from them (not recorded which). The clonotype was recovered from an adult woman who had mild COVID-19 (a few samples of this study predate the infection). Cell type and time point are not known. The chain's CDR3 is CASSLVLAGTGQETQYF. In DNA, the CDR3 is TGTGCCAGCAGCTTGGTTCTAGCGGGGACGGGTCAAGAGACCCAGTACTTC. The full variable domain, completed using reference TRBV5-4 and TRBJ2-5, is ETGVTQSPTHLIKTRGQQVTLRCSSQSGHNTVSWYQQALGQGPQFIFQYYREEENGRGNFPPRFSGLQFPNYSSELNVNALELDDSALYLCASSLVLAGTGQETQYFGPGTRLLVL.